The clone carrying this TCR beta chain was observed a single time. This record comes from a study of control samples from healthy donors and cancer patients. Clones were sequenced by immunoSEQ multiplex PCR, and TCRdb holds only the in-frame ones, with some missing. The profile covers approximately 94,000 clones, with more than 75% appearing a single time and 18% taken by the ten largest. Input material: blood. This TCR came from a woman in her forties or fifties in good health.

The CDR3 spells CASSVGRLAGGTYEQYF. The CDR3 DNA follows: TGTGCCAGCAGCGTAGGTCGGTTGGCGGGGGGGACCTACGAGCAGTACTTC. The rearrangement links TRBV9 to TRBJ2-7, with 9 bases that match TRBD2. Germline CDR1 SGDLS, CDR2 YYNGEE. The CDR3 runs to 17 residues. The trim removed 0 bases at V and 2 bases at J, leaving 9 bases unmatched.